This T cell receptor (beta chain) was identified during a study of blood T cells in healthy people across ages. Unmatched junction bases numbered 4, after V lost 5 bases and J lost 7 bases. The CDR3 sequence is 14 residues long. A second PCR of about 6 to 11 cycles used a sample-barcoded 5' primer and a J-beta primer mix. TCRdb itself ran the 5' RACE reads through MiXCR, one entry per CDR3 protein. Here the sample spans more than 650,000 distinct CDR3 sequences, roughly 26% being singletons. At least ten counts were recorded for this clonotype. The sample was also linked to a second study, of T cells of mothers and their children. According to that study: Related mother-child pairs showed slightly, non-significantly higher overlap than unrelated pairs.

The sequenced sample consisted of blood. This TCR came from a boy younger than 18 in good health. The V and J genes are TRBV12-3 or TRBV12-4 and TRBJ1-6; TRBD1 matches 8 bases. CDR3 nucleotide sequence: TGTGCCAGCAGTCCCGGGACAGGCAATTCACCCCTCCACTTT. Translation: CASSPGTGNSPLHF.